This TCR beta chain was sequenced for a study of human T cells and chemical hapten exposure (dated by TCRdb to the early 2020s). About the study as a whole: Libraries were combined into a pool for sequencing, and differences in TCR yield between samples came mainly from small differences in library volumes within the pool. The study tracked peripheral blood TCR repertoire changes in vivo during primary and secondary sensitization to the hapten diphenylcyclopropenone (DPC) in alopecia patients. Each blood RNA sample was used to sequence both TCR alpha and TCR beta chains. Results the study describes overall, beyond this receptor: DPC sensitization did not change how many TCRs were above 1 in 1000 frequency, and no evidence was found of alterations in global repertoire structure. After repeated subsampling, changes were observed in the strength of the expansion versus patch-test correlation and in the threshold at which the correlation became significant.

Libraries were made using 5' RACE. Instrument on record: Illumina MiSeq. During library preparation, unique molecular identifiers were attached to individual cDNA molecules so that TCRs could be counted quantitatively and reproducibly. The original methods were these. A median of about 89,000 TCRs per sample was observed, with a range of about 20,000 to 690,600. The Decombinator software suite was used to annotate the V, J and CDR3 of the TCR reads. Every sample was subsampled to the same number of TCRs (28,000) for the PS versus PT1 abundance plots. Expanded TCRs were defined as absent before sensitization and observed at least eight times at the 2-week time point. The public reads were reanalyzed by TCRdb: fastp trimming at Q25, MiXCR alignment, in-frame beta chains only. CDR3 protein sequences are deduplicated, and each keeps its most common genes and DNA. TCRdb's processing, not the authors' own work, is the source of the V and J calls. The sample table records around 140,000 distinct CDR3 sequences; roughly 4.1% of these occur just once. Roughly 1.4% of the sample goes to the ten largest clones.

This clonotype appeared many times. Its recognized antigen is unknown. No base qualities exist here, and no much larger clone lies one base off it. The germline V gene (reference sequence) yields DFQATT for CDR1 and SNEGSKA for CDR2. Measured from the cysteine to the phenylalanine, the CDR3 is 13 residues long. CDR3 DNA only is kept here, 39 bases in frame from base 1. Trimming costs V 3 bases and J 10 bases, and their ends lie 16 bases apart. Total RNA was isolated from unfractionated whole blood collected in Tempus Blood RNA tubes. As TCR sequencing controls, five or six healthy volunteers were used, with blood taken at day 0, 2 weeks and 6 weeks.

The receptor chain draws on TRBV20-1 and TRBJ1-5, and the D gene may be TRBD1, 5 bases matching. This TCR was sampled from a female donor in good health. CDR3 sequence: CSASPGLGQPQHF. The DNA reads TGCAGTGCTAGCCCGGGACTGGGCCAACCCCAGCATTTT.